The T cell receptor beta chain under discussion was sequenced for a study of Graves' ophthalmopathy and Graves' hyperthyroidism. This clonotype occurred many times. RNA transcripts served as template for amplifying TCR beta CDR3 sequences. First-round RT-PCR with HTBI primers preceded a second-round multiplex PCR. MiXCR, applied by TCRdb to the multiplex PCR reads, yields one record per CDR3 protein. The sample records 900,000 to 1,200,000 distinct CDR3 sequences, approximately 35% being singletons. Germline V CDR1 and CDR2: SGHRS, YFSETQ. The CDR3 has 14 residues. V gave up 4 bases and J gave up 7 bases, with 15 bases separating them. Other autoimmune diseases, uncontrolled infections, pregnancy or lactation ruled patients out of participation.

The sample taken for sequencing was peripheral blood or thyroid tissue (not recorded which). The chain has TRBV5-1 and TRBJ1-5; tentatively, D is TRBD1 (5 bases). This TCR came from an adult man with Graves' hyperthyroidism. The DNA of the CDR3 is TGCGCCAGCAGCCCGGCGGGAGGGGCACAGCCCCAGCATTTT. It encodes CASSPAGGAQPQHF.